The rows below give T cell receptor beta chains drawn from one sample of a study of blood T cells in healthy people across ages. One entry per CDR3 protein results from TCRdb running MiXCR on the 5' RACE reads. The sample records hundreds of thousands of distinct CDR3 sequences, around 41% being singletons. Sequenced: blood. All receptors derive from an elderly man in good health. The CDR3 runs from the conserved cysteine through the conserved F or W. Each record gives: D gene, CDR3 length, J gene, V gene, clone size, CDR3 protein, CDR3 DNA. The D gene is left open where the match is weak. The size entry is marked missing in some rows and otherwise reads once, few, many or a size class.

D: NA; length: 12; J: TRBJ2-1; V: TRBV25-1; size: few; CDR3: CASKTAYNEQFF; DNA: TGTGCCAGCAAGACAGCCTACAATGAGCAGTTCTTC
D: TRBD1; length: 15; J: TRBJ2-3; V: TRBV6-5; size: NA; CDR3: CASSRQGAFPDTQYF; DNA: TGTGCCAGCAGTAGACAGGGGGCCTTTCCGGATACGCAGTATTTT
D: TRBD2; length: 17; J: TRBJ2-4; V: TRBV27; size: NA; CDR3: CASSSWEGRGSKNIQYF; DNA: TGTGCCAGCAGTTCCTGGGAGGGCCGGGGGTCCAAAAACATTCAGTACTTC
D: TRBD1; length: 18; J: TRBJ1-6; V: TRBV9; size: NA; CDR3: CASSVSPGQGLGNSPLHF; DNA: TGTGCCAGCAGCGTCTCGCCGGGACAGGGTTTGGGTAATTCACCCCTCCACTTT
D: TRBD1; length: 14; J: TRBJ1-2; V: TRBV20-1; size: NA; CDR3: CSATGTGVIYGYTF; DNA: TGCAGTGCAACCGGGACAGGGGTAATCTATGGCTACACCTTC
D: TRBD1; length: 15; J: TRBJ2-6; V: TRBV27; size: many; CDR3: CASSTTGTGANVLTF; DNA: TGTGCCAGCAGTACGACAGGGACTGGGGCCAACGTCCTGACTTTC
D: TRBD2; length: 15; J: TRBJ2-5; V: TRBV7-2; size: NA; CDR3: CASSLRGRAWETQYF; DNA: TGTGCCAGCAGCTTACGCGGGAGGGCCTGGGAGACCCAGTACTTC
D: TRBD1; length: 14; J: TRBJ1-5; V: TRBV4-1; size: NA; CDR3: CASSPDRENQPQHF; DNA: TGCGCCAGCAGCCCCGACAGGGAAAATCAGCCCCAGCATTTT
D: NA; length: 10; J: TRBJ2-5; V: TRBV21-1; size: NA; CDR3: CAGPLWEQYF; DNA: TGTGCCGGGCCGCTGTGGGAGCAGTACTTC
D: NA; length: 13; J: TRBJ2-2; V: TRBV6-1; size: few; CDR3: CASSVGNTGELFF; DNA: TGTGCCAGCAGTGTCGGGAACACCGGGGAGCTGTTTTTT
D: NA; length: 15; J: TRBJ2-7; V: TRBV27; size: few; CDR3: CASSSPGARRYEQYF; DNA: TGTGCCAGCAGTTCCCCCGGAGCGCGACGCTACGAGCAGTACTTC
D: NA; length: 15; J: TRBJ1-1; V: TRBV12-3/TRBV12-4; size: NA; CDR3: CASSPRPGMNTEAFF; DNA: TGTGCCAGCAGTCCCCGCCCCGGTATGAACACTGAAGCTTTCTTT
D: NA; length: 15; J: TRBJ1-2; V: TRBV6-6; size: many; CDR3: CASSYPAGTNYGYTF; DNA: TGTGCCAGCAGTTACCCCGCAGGGACTAACTATGGCTACACCTTC
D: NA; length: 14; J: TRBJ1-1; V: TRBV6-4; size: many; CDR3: CASSAQAGNTEAFF; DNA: TGTGCCAGCAGTGCACAGGCCGGGAACACTGAAGCTTTCTTT
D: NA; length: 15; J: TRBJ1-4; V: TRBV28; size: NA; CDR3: CAGGAGQGHNEKLFF; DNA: TGTGCCGGAGGAGCGGGGCAGGGGCATAATGAAAAACTGTTTTTT
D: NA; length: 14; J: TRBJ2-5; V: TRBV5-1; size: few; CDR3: CASSWWDNQETQYF; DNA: TGCGCCAGCAGCTGGTGGGACAACCAAGAGACCCAGTACTTC
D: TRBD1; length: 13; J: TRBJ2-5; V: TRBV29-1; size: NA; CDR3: CSVRGQSEETQYF; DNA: TGCAGCGTTAGGGGACAGTCGGAAGAGACCCAGTACTTC